The entry below describes one T cell receptor (beta chain). The data originate from a study of blood T cell repertoires in COVID-19. For the study at large: The United States, Italy and Spain supplied acute and convalescent COVID-19 samples. From T cells, B-cell-depleted T cells, or PBMCs came the material, which was cDNA or gDNA.

The CDR3 is 14 amino acids. Germline values: CDR1 MNHEY, CDR2 SVGEGT. Trimming left V 5 bases short and J 5 bases short, with 14 bases between. As originally analysed: Estimation of nucleated cell counts was performed using reference gene primer amplification. Sequencing was performed with immunoSEQ multiplex PCR; in TCRdb, only in-frame clones are kept and a portion is missing. D and trimming were read from the DNA, whereas the V and J calls and clone size are those reported in that table. The sample has about 71,000 clones, around nine tenths seen once. V gene TRBV6-2 or TRBV6-3 combines with J gene TRBJ2-3; D may be TRBD2 (6 bases). Input material: peripheral blood. The sequence derives from a young woman with acute or convalescent COVID-19. CDR3 DNA sequence: TGTGCCAGCAGTCCCCGTATGGGGGGAGATACGCAGTATTTT. It specifies CASSPRMGGDTQYF.